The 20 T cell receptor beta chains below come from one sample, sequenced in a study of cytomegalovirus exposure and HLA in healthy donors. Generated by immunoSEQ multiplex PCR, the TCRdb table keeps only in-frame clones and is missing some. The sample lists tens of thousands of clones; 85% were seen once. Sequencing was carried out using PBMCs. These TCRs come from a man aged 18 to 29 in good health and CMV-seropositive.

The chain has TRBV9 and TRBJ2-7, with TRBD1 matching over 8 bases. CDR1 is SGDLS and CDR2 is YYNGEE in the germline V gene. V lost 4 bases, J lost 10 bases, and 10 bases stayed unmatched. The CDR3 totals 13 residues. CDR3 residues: CASSTGQGYNQYF. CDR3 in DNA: TGTGCCAGCAGCACCGGACAGGGCTACAACCAGTACTTC.

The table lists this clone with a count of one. As DNA, the CDR3 is TGCGCCAGCAGCCGGACTAGCGGGAGTTCCCAAAACATTCAGTACTTC. Its protein is CASSRTSGSSQNIQYF. The chain carries TRBV4-1 and TRBJ2-4, with 13 bases lining up with TRBD2. V lost 4 bases, J lost 5 bases, and 5 bases stayed unmatched. The germline CDR1 and CDR2 sequences are MGHRA and YSYEKL. This CDR3 has 16 residues.

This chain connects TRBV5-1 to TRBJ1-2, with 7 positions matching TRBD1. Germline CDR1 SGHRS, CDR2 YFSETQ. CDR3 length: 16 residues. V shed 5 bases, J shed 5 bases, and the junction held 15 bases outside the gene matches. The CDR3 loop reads CASSSGFEGARYGYTF. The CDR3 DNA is TGCGCCAGCAGTTCGGGCTTCGAGGGGGCGCGGTATGGCTACACCTTC.

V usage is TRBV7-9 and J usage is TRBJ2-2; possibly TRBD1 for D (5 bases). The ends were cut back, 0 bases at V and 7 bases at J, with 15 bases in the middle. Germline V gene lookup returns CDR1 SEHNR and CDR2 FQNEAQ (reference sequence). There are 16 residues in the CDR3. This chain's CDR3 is CASSLAPITQGGELFF. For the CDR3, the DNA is TGTGCCAGCAGCTTAGCCCCGATAACGCAGGGCGGGGAGCTGTTTTTT.

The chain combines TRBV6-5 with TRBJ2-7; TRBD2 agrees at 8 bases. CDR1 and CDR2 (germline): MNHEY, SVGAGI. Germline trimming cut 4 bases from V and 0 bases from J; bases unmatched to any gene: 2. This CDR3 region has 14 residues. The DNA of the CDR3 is TGTGCCAGCAGTTTGAGCGGGAGCTCCTACGAGCAGTACGTC. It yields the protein CASSLSGSSYEQYV.

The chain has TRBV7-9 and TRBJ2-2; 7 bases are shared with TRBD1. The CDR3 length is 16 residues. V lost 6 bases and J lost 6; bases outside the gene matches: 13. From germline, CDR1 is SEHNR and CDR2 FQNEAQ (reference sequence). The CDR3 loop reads CASRPQTGQGAGELFF. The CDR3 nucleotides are TGTGCCAGCAGACCACAGACAGGGCAAGGCGCCGGGGAGCTGTTTTTT.

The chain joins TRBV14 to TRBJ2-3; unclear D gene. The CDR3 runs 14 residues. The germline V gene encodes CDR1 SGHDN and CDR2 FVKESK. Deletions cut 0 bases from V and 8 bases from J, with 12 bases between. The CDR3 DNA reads TGTGCCAGCAGCCAAGAAGCTCTTCCGGGTACGCAGTATTTT. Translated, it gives CASSQEALPGTQYF.

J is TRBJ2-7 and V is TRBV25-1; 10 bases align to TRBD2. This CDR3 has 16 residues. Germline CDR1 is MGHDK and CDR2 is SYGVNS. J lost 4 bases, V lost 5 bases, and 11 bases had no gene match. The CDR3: CASSPLAAGGPYEQYF. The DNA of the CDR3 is TGTGCCAGCAGTCCGCTGGCAGCGGGAGGGCCTTACGAGCAGTACTTC.

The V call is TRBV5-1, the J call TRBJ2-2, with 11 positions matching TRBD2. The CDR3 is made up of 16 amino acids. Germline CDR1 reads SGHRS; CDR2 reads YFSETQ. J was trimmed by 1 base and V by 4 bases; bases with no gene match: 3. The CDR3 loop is CASSVTSGENTGELFF. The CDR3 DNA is TGCGCCAGCAGCGTGACTAGCGGGGAGAACACCGGGGAGCTGTTTTTT.

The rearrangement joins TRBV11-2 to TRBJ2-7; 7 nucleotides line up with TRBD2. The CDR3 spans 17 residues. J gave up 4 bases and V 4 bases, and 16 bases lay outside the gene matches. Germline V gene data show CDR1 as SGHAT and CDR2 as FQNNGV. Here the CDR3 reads CASSSLPEAGRLYEQYF. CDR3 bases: TGTGCCAGCAGCTCGCTTCCCGAAGCGGGACGCTTATACGAGCAGTACTTC.

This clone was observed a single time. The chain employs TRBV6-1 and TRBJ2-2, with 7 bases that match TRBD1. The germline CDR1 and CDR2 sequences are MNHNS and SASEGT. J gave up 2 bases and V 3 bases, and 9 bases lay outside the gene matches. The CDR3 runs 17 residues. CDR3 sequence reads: CASSESGTVINTGELFF. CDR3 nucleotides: TGTGCCAGCAGTGAGTCTGGGACAGTGATTAACACCGGGGAGCTGTTTTTT.

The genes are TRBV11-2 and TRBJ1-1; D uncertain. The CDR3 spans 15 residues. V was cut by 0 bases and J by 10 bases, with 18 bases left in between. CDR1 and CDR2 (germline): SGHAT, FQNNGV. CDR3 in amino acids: CASSLDSAAGRGAFF. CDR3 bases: TGTGCCAGCAGCTTAGATTCGGCGGCGGGTCGGGGAGCTTTCTTT. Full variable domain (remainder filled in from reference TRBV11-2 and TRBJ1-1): EAGVAQSPRYKIIEKRQSVAFWCNPISGHATLYWYQQILGQGPKLLIQFQNNGVVDDSQLPKDRFSAERLKGVDSTLKIQPAKLEDSAVYLCASSLDSAAGRGAFFGQGTRLTVV.

CDR3 sequence (DNA): TGTGCCAGCAGCTTATATAACGGGTGGGATCAGCCCCAGCATTTT. It translates to CASSLYNGWDQPQHF. The genes are TRBV11-2 and TRBJ1-5; D remains unclear. Trimming took off 2 bases at V and 5 bases at J, with 13 bases between the two ends. The CDR3 has 15 amino acids. Germline V gene sequence: CDR1 SGHAT, CDR2 FQNNGV. Filled out from reference TRBV11-2 and TRBJ1-5, the complete variable domain reads EAGVAQSPRYKIIEKRQSVAFWCNPISGHATLYWYQQILGQGPKLLIQFQNNGVVDDSQLPKDRFSAERLKGVDSTLKIQPAKLEDSAVYLCASSLYNGWDQPQHFGDGTRLSIL.

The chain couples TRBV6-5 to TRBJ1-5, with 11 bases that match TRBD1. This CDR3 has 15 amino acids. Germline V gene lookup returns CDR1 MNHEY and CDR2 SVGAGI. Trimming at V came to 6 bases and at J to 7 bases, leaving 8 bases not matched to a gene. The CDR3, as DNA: TGTGCCAGCAGCCCGGGACAGGGGGATGTACAGCCCCAGCATTTT. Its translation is CASSPGQGDVQPQHF.

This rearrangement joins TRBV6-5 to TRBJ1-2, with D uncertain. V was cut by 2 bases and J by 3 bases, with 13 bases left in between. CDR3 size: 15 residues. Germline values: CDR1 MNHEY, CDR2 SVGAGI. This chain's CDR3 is CASSYHLEHDYGYTF. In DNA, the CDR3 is TGTGCCAGCAGTTACCATCTAGAACACGACTATGGCTACACCTTC.

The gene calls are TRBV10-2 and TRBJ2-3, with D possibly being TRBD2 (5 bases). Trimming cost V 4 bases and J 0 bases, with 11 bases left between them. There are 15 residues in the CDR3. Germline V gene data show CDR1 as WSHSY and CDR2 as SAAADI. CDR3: CASSVRLASTDTQYF. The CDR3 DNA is TGCGCCAGCAGTGTCCGGCTAGCTAGCACAGATACGCAGTATTTT.

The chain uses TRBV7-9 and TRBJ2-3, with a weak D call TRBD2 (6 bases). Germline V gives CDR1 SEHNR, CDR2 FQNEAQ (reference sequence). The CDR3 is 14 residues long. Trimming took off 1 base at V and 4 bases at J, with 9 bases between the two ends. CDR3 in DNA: TGTGCCAGCAGCTTAGACGCGGGGTCAGATACGCAGTATTTT. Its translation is CASSLDAGSDTQYF.

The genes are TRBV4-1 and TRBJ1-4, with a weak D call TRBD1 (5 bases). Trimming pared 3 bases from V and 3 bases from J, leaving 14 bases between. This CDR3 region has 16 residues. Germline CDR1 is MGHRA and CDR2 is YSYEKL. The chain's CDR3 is CASSQGLVLPNEKLFF. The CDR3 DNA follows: TGCGCCAGCAGCCAGGGGCTGGTGTTGCCTAATGAAAAACTGTTTTTT.

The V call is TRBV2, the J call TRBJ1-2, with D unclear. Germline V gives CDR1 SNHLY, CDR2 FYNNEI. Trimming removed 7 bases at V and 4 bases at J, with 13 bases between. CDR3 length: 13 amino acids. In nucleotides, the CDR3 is TGTGCCAGCAAGTGGCGGCAGTCCTATGGCTACACCTTC. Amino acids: CASKWRQSYGYTF.

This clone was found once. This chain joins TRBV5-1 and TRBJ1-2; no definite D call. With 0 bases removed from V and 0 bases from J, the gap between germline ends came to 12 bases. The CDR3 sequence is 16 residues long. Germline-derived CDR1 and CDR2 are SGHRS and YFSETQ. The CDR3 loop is CASSLDLRRSNYGYTF. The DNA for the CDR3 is TGCGCCAGCAGCTTGGACTTGCGGCGTTCTAACTATGGCTACACCTTC.